This TCR beta chain derives from a study of post-analysis software for immune sequencing data. At the level of the study: As for disease course, relapsing-remitting, secondary progressive and progressive-relapsing multiple sclerosis were all included.

Each TCR beta cDNA library carried unique molecular identifiers. TCRdb used MiXCR to reprocess the PCR reads, holding one entry per CDR3 protein. The data show about 760,000 distinct CDR3 sequences, 25% to 30% seen once. The J segment lost 2 bases and the V segment lost 2 bases, leaving 10 bases of the junction unmatched. Germline V gene sequence: CDR1 SQVTM, CDR2 ANQGSEA. CDR3 size: 17 residues. Study results and caveats: Five TRBV segments appeared more often in patients than in controls, and TRBV5-6, TRBV5-1 and TRBV20-1 were among these.

This clonotype was seen more than once but under ten times. The antigen is unknown. The rearrangement joins TRBV29-1 to TRBJ2-3; 10 nucleotides align to TRBD2. Sequenced sample: blood. This receptor was taken from a girl under 18 with multiple sclerosis. CDR3 sequence (DNA): TGCAGCGTTGAAATCGTCGGGACTAGCGAAAACACAGATACGCAGTATTTT. It yields the protein CSVEIVGTSENTDTQYF.